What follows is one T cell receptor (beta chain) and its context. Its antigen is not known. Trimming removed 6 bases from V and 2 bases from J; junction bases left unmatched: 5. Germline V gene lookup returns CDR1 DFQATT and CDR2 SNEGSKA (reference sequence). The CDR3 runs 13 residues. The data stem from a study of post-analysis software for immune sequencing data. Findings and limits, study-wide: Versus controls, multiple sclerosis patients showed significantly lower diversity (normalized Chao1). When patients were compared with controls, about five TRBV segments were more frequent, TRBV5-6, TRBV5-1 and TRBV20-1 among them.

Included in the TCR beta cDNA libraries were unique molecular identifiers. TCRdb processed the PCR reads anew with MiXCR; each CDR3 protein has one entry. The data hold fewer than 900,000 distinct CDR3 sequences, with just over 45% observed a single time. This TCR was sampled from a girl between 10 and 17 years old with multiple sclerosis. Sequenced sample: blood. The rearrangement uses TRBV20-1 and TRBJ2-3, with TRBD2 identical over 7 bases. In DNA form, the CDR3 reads TGCAGTGCCGCCCGGGAGGTCACAGATACGCAGTATTTT. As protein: CSAAREVTDTQYF.